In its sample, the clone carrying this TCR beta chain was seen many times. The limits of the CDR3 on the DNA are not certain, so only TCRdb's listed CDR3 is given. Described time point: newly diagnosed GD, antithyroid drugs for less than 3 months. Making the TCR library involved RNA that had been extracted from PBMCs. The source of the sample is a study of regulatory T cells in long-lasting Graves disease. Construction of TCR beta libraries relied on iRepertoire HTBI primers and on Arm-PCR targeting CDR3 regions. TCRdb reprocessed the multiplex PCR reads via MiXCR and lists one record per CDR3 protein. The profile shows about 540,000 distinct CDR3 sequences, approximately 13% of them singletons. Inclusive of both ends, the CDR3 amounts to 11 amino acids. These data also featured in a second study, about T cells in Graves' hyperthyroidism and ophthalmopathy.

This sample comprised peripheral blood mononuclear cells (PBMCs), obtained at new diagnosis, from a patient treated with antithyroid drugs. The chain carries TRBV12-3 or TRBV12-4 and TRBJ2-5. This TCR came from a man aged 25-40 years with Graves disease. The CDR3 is CASSTSETQYF.